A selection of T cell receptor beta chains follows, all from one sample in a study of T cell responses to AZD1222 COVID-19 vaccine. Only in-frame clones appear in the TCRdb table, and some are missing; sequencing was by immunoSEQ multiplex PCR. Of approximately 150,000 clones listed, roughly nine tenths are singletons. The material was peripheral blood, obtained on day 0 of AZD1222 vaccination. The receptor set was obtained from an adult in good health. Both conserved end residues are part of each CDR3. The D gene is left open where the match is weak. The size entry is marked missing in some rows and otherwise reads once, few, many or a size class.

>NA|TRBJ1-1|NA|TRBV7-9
CASADHRENTEAFF
TGTGCCAGCGCCGATCACAGGGAGAACACTGAAGCTTTCTTT
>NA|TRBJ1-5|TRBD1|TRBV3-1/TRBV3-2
CASSQDDRGNQPQHF
TGTGCCAGCAGCCAGGACGACAGGGGCAATCAGCCCCAGCATTTT
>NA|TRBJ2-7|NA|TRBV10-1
CASSERGRLALQGVYEQYF
TGCGCCAGCAGTGAGAGGGGGAGATTAGCGCTCCAAGGGGTTTACGAGCAGTACTTC
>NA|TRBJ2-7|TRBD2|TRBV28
CASRFRTSGYEQYF
TGTGCCAGCAGATTCCGGACTAGCGGTTACGAGCAGTACTTC
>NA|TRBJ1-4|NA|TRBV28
CASKLREGNEKLFF
TGTGCCAGTAAACTCCGGGAGGGAAATGAAAAACTGTTTTTT
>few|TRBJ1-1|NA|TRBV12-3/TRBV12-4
CASRPRSYTEAFF
TGTGCCAGCAGGCCGAGATCGTACACTGAAGCTTTCTTT
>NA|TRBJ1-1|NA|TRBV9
CASSPLGVNTEAFF
TGTGCCAGCAGCCCATTAGGGGTGAACACTGAAGCTTTCTTT
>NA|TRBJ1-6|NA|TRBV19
CASTYQSASSSPLHF
TGTGCCAGTACCTATCAATCAGCGAGCTCGTCACCCCTCCACTTT
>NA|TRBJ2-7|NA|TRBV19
CASSIHLSYEQYF
TGTGCCAGTAGTATCCACCTCTCCTACGAGCAGTACTTC
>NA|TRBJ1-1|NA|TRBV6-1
CASSEGRSRGDTEAFF
TGTGCCAGCAGTGAAGGAAGGTCCAGGGGTGACACTGAAGCTTTCTTT
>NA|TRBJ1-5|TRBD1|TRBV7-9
CASSPGQGAGQPQHF
TGTGCCAGCAGCCCCGGACAGGGGGCAGGTCAGCCCCAGCATTTT
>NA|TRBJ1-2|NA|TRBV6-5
CASSYTPDSLYGYTF
TGTGCCAGCAGTTACACCCCGGACAGTCTCTATGGCTACACCTTC
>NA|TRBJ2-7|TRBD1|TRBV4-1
CASSQVPGQGSYEQYF
TGCGCCAGCAGCCAAGTGCCGGGACAGGGGTCCTACGAGCAGTACTTC
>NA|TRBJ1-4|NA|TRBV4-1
CASSQDLGSGLLNEKLFF
TGCGCCAGCAGCCAAGATCTGGGTTCAGGACTTCTAAATGAAAAACTGTTTTTT
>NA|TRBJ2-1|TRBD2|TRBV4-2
CASSQEGAGGPSNEQFF
TGTGCCAGCAGCCAAGAGGGAGCGGGAGGGCCGAGCAATGAGCAGTTCTTC
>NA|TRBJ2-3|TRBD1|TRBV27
CASRDRVFTDTQYF
TGTGCCAGCCGGGACAGGGTTTTCACAGATACGCAGTATTTT
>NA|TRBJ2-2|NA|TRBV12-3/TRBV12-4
CASLNLGGELFF
TGTGCCAGCCTGAATCTGGGCGGGGAGCTGTTTTTT
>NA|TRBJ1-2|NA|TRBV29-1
CSVERVDDYGYTF
TGCAGCGTTGAAAGGGTGGACGACTATGGCTACACCTTC
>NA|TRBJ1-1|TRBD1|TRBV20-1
CSARDGQGLPKNTEAFF
TGCAGTGCTCGTGACGGACAGGGGCTTCCCAAGAACACTGAAGCTTTCTTT
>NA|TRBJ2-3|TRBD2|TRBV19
CASSISASGRGSTDTQYF
TGTGCCAGTAGTATATCGGCTAGCGGGAGGGGCAGCACAGATACGCAGTATTTT
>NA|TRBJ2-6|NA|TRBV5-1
CASSLALSGANVLTF
TGCGCCAGCAGCTTGGCCCTTTCTGGGGCCAACGTCCTGACTTTC
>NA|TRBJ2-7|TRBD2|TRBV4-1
CASSQVPSGSYEQYF
TGCGCCAGCAGCCAAGTTCCTAGCGGCTCCTACGAGCAGTACTTC
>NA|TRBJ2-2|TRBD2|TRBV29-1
CSVHPGLAGGVTGELFF
TGCAGCGTTCACCCGGGACTAGCGGGAGGTGTCACCGGGGAGCTGTTTTTT
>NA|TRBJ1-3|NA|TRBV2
CASSEHGIGNTIYF
TGTGCCAGCAGTGAACACGGGATTGGAAACACCATATATTTT
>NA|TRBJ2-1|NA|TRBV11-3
CASSLEGWRVYNEQFF
TGTGCCAGCAGCTTAGAGGGCTGGCGGGTCTACAATGAGCAGTTCTTC